Each of the 16 T cell receptor beta chains below was sequenced from the same sample in a study of blood T cell repertoires in COVID-19. Libraries were prepared by immunoSEQ multiplex PCR; TCRdb keeps only in-frame clonotypes and omits some of them. The data contain 200,000 to 250,000 clones, roughly 90% of them singletons. Material for sequencing was peripheral blood. These receptors came from a woman in her thirties or forties with acute or convalescent COVID-19.

The chain uses TRBV18 and TRBJ2-3, with D perhaps TRBD2 (6 bases). Trimming cost V 3 bases and J 4 bases, with 17 bases left between them. Germline V gene sequence: CDR1 KGHSH, CDR2 LQKENI. This CDR3 is built from 16 residues. The CDR3 region is CASSPSGWGVSDTQYF. In nucleotides, the CDR3 is TGTGCCAGCTCACCCTCCGGTTGGGGGGTGTCAGATACGCAGTATTTT.

The chain combines TRBV7-6 with TRBJ1-2; 8 bases are shared with TRBD1. V shed 5 bases, J shed 0 bases, and the junction held 11 bases outside the gene matches. CDR3 length: 17 amino acids. Germline values: CDR1 SGHVS, CDR2 FNYEAQ. The CDR3 reads CASSNRDRRHANYGYTF. Written as DNA, the CDR3 is TGTGCCAGCAGCAACCGGGACAGGAGACATGCTAACTATGGCTACACCTTC.

The chain uses TRBV18 and TRBJ1-4; no definite D call. The V gene lost 0 bases and the J gene lost 10 bases, with 15 bases spanning the gap. Germline loops: CDR1 KGHSH, CDR2 LQKENI. The CDR3 runs to 15 residues. Written as DNA, the CDR3 is TGTGCCAGCTCACCACCGGGAGGAGAGGAGTCAAAACTGTTTTTT. This translates into CASSPPGGEESKLFF.

The chain joins TRBV5-1 to TRBJ1-1, with TRBD1 matching 7 bases. Germline CDR1 SGHRS, CDR2 YFSETQ. With 1 base clipped from V and 4 bases from J, the junction kept 4 bases outside the gene matches. There are 14 residues in the CDR3. This CDR3 reads CASSLITGATEAFF. The CDR3 region has the DNA TGCGCCAGCAGCTTGATTACAGGGGCCACTGAAGCTTTCTTT.

V usage is TRBV3-1 (or the pseudogene TRBV3-2) and J usage is TRBJ1-1, with D unclear. Germline CDR1 LGHDT, CDR2 YNNKEL (reference sequence). The CDR3 has 13 amino acids. Between the trimmed V and J ends, which lost 3 bases and 1 base, there was a span of 6 bases. The CDR3 bases are TGTGCCAGCAGCCAGTACGGGAACACTGAAGCTTTCTTT. This codes for CASSQYGNTEAFF.

This clone was recorded a few times. The V call is TRBV5-1, the J call TRBJ1-1; D may be TRBD1 (5 bases). V was clipped by 0 bases and J by 1 base, with 10 bases between them. This CDR3 has 15 residues. Germline V lookup: CDR1 SGHRS, CDR2 YFSETQ. CDR3 in DNA: TGCGCCAGCAGCTTGGACGCAGGGCGGAACACTGAAGCTTTCTTT. It specifies CASSLDAGRNTEAFF.

This clone has only one observation. J is TRBJ1-2 and V is TRBV9; D is uncertain. V was cut by 0 bases and J by 6 bases, with 6 bases left in between. The CDR3 totals 12 residues. Germline assignment: CDR1 SGDLS and CDR2 YYNGEE. The CDR3 sequence: CASSVASDGYTF. The CDR3 DNA is TGTGCCAGCAGCGTAGCCAGCGATGGCTACACCTTC.

Only one count was recorded for this clone. The chain employs TRBV3-1 (or the pseudogene TRBV3-2) and TRBJ2-7; D is possibly TRBD2 (5 bases). CDR1 and CDR2 (germline): LGHDT, YNNKEL (reference sequence). The CDR3 spans 15 residues. Between the trimmed V and J ends, which lost 2 bases and 4 bases, there was a span of 15 bases. As DNA, the CDR3 is TGTGCCAGCAGCCAAAAGGCGGACTCCGTATACGAGCAGTACGTC. Protein product: CASSQKADSVYEQYV.

This chain uses TRBV5-1 with TRBJ1-3, with D perhaps TRBD1 (5 bases). Per the germline V gene, CDR1 is SGHRS and CDR2 is YFSETQ. The CDR3 loop spans 16 amino acids. The ends were cut back, 6 bases at V and 1 base at J, with 17 bases in the middle. The CDR3 loop reads CASTLFGAASGNTIYF. The CDR3 DNA is TGCGCCAGCACCCTATTTGGGGCTGCTTCTGGAAACACCATATATTTT.

CDR3: CASSWAAGRGTDTQYF. The CDR3 coding sequence is TGTGCCAGCAGCTGGGCTGCGGGGAGGGGCACAGATACGCAGTATTTT. The V and J genes are TRBV5-6 and TRBJ2-3, with 7 bases aligning to TRBD2. Germline V gene data show CDR1 as SGHDT and CDR2 as YYEEEE. This CDR3 is 16 amino acids long. Trimming removed 3 bases from V and 1 base from J; junction bases left unmatched: 8. Together with reference TRBV5-6 and TRBJ2-3, the CDR3 gives the full variable domain: DAGVTQSPTHLIKTRGQQVTLRCSPKSGHDTVSWYQQALGQGPQFIFQYYEEEERQRGNFPDRFSGHQFPNYSSELNVNALLLGDSALYLCASSWAAGRGTDTQYFGPGTRLTVL.

The chain links TRBV21-1 to TRBJ1-4. TRBV21-1 is listed as a pseudogene. The CDR3 covers 14 residues. CDR3 sequence (DNA): TGTGCCAGCAGCAAAGATCCGGGTGTAGCAGCGAGGGTTTTT. Its protein product is CASSKDPGVAARVF.

V gene TRBV5-6 combines with J gene TRBJ1-6; 10 positions match TRBD1. The CDR3 covers 16 residues. CDR1 is SGHDT and CDR2 is YYEEEE in the germline V gene. The V gene end was trimmed by 3 bases and the J gene end by 6 bases; junction bases not matched to a gene: 6. The CDR3 sequence is CASSSQGQGVNSPLHF. The DNA of the CDR3 is TGTGCCAGCAGCTCTCAAGGACAGGGGGTTAATTCACCCCTCCACTTT.

Note on this clone: The same CDR3 can be traced to other DNA sequences in this sample. The chain recombines TRBV15 with TRBJ1-2; D gene unclear. From germline, CDR1 is LNHNV and CDR2 YYDKDF (reference sequence). This CDR3 has 12 residues. Trimming stripped 3 bases from V and 4 bases from J, with 6 bases between. CDR3 sequence (DNA): TGTGCCACCAGCAGGGAGGCCTATGGCTACACCTTC. As protein: CATSREAYGYTF. Drawing the rest from reference TRBV15 and TRBJ1-2, the complete variable domain is DAMVIQNPRYQVTQFGKPVTLSCSQTLNHNVMYWYQQKSSQAPKLLFHYYDKDFNNEADTPDNFQSRRPNTSFCFLDIRSPGLGDTAMYLCATSREAYGYTFGSGTRLTVV.

DNA for the CDR3: TGCGCCAGCAGCGTTGAGGGGGACAGTCAAGAGACCCAGTACTTC. Translating it yields CASSVEGDSQETQYF. The chain uses TRBV5-1 and TRBJ2-5, with 7 bases fitting TRBD1. Unmatched junction bases numbered 8, after V lost 4 bases and J lost 2 bases. Germline V gives CDR1 SGHRS, CDR2 YFSETQ. This CDR3 region has 15 residues.

V usage is TRBV19 and J usage is TRBJ1-1; TRBD1 is a possible D gene (6 bases). V dropped 6 bases and J dropped 6 bases, with 23 bases sitting between them. The germline V gene has CDR1 LNHDA and CDR2 SQIVND (reference sequence). The CDR3 loop spans 16 amino acids. The CDR3 sequence: CASRQRGAGPSPEAFF. Written as DNA, the CDR3 is TGTGCCAGTAGGCAGCGGGGGGCAGGGCCCAGCCCTGAAGCTTTCTTT.

In this sample, this clone turned up once. The genes are TRBV19 and TRBJ2-1; TRBD1 matches 7 bases. The CDR3 runs to 16 residues. The V segment lost 3 bases and the J segment 4 bases; nucleotides outside the gene matches: 9. CDR1 is LNHDA, CDR2 SQIVND, per germline (reference sequence). CDR3 loop: CASSMAVGTAYNEQFF. CDR3 nucleotide sequence: TGTGCCAGTAGTATGGCGGTGGGGACAGCTTACAATGAGCAGTTCTTC.